This T cell receptor (beta chain) came from a study of blood T cell repertoires in COVID-19. Whole-study context: Whether acute or convalescent, the COVID-19 samples came from the United States, Italy and Spain. PBMCs, B-cell-depleted T cells, or T cells provided the cDNA or gDNA that made up the material.

The Seattle patients joined while their infection was active and were tracked longitudinally afterward. Original handling: Scientists estimated how many nucleated cells there were by amplifying reference gene primers. The protocol was immunoSEQ multiplex PCR, while the TCRdb copy is restricted to in-frame clones and leaves out a portion. V and J calls and clone size follow that table, whereas D and trimming were derived from the DNA. The profile shows approximately 150,000 clones, approximately 95% of them singletons. This clonotype was obtained from a woman aged 60 to 75 with COVID-19, enrolled during active disease. Sequencing was done on a sample of peripheral blood.

Here the CDR3 reads CASSFTGGEIDGYTF. The DNA of the CDR3 is TGCGCCAGCAGCTTTACAGGGGGCGAGATCGATGGCTACACCTTC. The rearrangement uses TRBV5-1 and TRBJ1-2; 9 bases match TRBD1. Germline values: CDR1 SGHRS, CDR2 YFSETQ. V shed 2 bases and J 6 bases; nucleotides not matched to a gene: 8. This CDR3 is built from 15 residues.